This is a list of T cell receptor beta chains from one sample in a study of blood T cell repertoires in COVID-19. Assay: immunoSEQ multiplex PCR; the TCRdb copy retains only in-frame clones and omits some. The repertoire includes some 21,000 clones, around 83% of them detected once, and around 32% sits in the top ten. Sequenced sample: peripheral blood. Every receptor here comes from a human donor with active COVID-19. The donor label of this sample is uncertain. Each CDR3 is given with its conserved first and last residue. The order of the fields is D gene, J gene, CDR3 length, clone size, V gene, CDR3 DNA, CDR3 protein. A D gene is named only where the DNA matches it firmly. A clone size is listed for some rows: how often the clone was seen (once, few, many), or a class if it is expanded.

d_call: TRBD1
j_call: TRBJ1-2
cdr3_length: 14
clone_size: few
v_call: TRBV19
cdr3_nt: TGTGCCAGTGGGGACCGGGACAGGGCCTATGGCTACACCTTC
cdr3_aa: CASGDRDRAYGYTF

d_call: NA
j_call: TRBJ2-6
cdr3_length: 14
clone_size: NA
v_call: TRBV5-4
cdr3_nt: TGTGCCAGCGCACGGGGGTATGGGGCCAACGTCCTGACTTTC
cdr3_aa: CASARGYGANVLTF

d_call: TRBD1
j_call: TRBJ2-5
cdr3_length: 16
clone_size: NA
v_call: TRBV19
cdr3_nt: TGTGCCAGTAGTATGACAGGGGGGCCGACTCGGGAGACCCAGTACTTC
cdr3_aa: CASSMTGGPTRETQYF

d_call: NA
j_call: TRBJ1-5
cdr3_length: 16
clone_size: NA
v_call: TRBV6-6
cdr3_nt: TGTGCCAGCAGTTACCCGAACCCAGAGGGCAATCAGCCCCAGCATTTT
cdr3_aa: CASSYPNPEGNQPQHF

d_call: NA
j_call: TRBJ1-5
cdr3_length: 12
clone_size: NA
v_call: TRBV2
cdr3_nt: TGTGCCAGCAGTGCACAGAATCAGCCCCAGCATTTT
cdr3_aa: CASSAQNQPQHF

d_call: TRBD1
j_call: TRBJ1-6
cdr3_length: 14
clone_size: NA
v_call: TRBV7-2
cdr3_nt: TGTGCCAGCAGCCCGCAGGGGGCGGGTTCACCCCTCCACTTT
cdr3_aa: CASSPQGAGSPLHF

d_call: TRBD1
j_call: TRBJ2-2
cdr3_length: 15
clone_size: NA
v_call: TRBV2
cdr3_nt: TGTGCCAGCAGTGGCGACAGGGTTTCCACCGGGGAGCTGTTTTTT
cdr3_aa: CASSGDRVSTGELFF

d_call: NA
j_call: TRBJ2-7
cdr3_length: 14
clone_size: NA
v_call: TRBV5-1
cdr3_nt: TGCGCCAGCAGCCTGACGGGGGATCTACGCGAGCAGTACTTC
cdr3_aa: CASSLTGDLREQYF

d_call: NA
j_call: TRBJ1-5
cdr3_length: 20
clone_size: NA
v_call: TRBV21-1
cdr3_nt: TGTGCCAGCAGCTTAATCCCCGGGGACAGGGGTCATTATGACAATCAGCCCCAGCATTTT
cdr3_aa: CASSLIPGDRGHYDNQPQHF

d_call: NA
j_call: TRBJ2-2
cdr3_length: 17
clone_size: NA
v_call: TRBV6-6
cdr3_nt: TGTGCCAGCAGTCCCGGAACGGGTAGGGGGAACACCGGGGAGCTGTTTTTT
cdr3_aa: CASSPGTGRGNTGELFF

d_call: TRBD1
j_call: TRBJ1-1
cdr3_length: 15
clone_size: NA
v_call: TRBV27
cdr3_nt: TGTGCCAGCAGTTCCTATAATCTACAGGGGACTGAAGCTTTCTTT
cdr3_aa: CASSSYNLQGTEAFF

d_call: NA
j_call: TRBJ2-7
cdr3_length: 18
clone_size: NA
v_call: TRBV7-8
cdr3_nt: TGTGCCAGCAGCTTAGGGAGTTGGGGCAGCCGCAGCTCCTACGAGCAGTACTTC
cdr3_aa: CASSLGSWGSRSSYEQYF

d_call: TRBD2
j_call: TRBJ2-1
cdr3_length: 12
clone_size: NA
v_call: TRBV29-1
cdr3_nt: TGCAGCGCCCCGGGGGGGCCTGCCGAGCAGTTCTTC
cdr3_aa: CSAPGGPAEQFF

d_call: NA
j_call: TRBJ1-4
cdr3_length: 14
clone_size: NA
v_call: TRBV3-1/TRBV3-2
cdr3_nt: TGTGCCAGCAGCCAAGTCGGGGAAGGGGAAAAACTGTTTTTT
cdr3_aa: CASSQVGEGEKLFF

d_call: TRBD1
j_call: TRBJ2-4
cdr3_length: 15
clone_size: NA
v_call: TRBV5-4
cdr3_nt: TGTGCCAGCAGCCACAAGGGACAGTCCAAAAACATTCAGTACTTC
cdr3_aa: CASSHKGQSKNIQYF

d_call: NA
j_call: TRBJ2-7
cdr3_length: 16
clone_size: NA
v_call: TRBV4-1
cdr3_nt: TGCGCCAGCAGCCAAGATAGGGCCACGGGGTCCTACGAGCAGTACTTC
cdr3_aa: CASSQDRATGSYEQYF

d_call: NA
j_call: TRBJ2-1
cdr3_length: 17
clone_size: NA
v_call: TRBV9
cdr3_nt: TGTGCCAGCAGCCCGGGACATCTTATAAGCTCCTACAATGAGCAGTTCTTC
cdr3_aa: CASSPGHLISSYNEQFF

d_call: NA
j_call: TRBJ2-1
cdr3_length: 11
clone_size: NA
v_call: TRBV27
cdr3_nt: TGTGCCAGCAGACGAGACAGGGAGCAGTTCTTC
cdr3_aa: CASRRDREQFF

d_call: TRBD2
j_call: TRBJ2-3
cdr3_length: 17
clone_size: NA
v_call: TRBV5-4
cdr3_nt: TGTGCCAGCAGCTTGGGAGGGGCGGGAGAGCTCACAGATACGCAGTATTTT
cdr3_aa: CASSLGGAGELTDTQYF

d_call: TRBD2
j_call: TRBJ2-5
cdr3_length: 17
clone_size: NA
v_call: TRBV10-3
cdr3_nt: TGTGCCATCAGTGACCCCGGGGGTCGGGGGGACCAAGAGACCCAGTACTTC
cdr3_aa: CAISDPGGRGDQETQYF

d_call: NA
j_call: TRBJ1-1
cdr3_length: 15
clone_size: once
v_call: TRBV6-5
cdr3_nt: TGTGCCAGCAGTTCTCTCCAACCACACAGGGTAGTGTCTTTCTTT
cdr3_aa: CASSSLQPHRVVSFF

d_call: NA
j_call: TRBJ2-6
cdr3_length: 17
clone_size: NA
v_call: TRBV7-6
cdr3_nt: TGTGCCAGCAGACAGGACCGAATCAGCTCTGGGGCCAACGTCCTGACTTTC
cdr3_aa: CASRQDRISSGANVLTF

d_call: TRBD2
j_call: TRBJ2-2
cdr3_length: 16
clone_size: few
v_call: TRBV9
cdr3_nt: TGTGCCAGCAGCCCGTCTGGACTAGCGGGGACCGGGGAGCTGTTTTTT
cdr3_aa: CASSPSGLAGTGELFF

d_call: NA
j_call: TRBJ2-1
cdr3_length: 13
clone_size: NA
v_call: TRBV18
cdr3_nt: TGTGCCAGCTCACCCGAGGTAGAGAGAGAGCAGTTCTTC
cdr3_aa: CASSPEVEREQFF

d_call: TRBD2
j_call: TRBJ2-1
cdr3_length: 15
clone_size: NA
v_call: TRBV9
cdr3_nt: TGTGCCAGCAGCGTAGAGGCTAGCGGGGATTCATCTCAGTTCTTC
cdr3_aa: CASSVEASGDSSQFF

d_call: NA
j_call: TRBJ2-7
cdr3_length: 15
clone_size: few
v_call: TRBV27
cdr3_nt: TGTGCCAGCAGTTCACAGGCCTACGGCCCCTACGAGCAGTACTTC
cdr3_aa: CASSSQAYGPYEQYF

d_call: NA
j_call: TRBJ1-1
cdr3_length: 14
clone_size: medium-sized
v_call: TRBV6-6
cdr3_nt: TGTGCCAGCACACCGACAGGACTGAACACTGAAGCTTTCTTT
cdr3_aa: CASTPTGLNTEAFF

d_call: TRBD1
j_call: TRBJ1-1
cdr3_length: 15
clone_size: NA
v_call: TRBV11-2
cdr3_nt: TGTGCCAGCAGCTTGACAGGGGGCGTTGGCACTGAAGCTTTCTTT
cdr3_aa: CASSLTGGVGTEAFF

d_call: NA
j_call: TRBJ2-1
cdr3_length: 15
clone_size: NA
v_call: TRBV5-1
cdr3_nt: TGCGCCAGCAGCTTGGAGTCAGGTTTCGGCAATGAGCAGTTCTTC
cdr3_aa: CASSLESGFGNEQFF

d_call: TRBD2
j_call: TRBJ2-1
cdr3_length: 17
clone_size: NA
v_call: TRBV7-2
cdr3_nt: TGTGCCAGCAGCTTTGTTCCGGGGACTAACTCCTACAATGAGCAGTTCTTC
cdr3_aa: CASSFVPGTNSYNEQFF

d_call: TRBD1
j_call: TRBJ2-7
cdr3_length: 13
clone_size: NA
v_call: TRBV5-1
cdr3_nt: TGCGCCAGCAGCCGGACAGGGTTCGGGGAGCAGTACTTC
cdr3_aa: CASSRTGFGEQYF

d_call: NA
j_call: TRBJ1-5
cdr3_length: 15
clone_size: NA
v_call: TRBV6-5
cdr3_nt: TGTGCCAGCAGTTACACTGGTAATAGCAATCAGCCCCAGCATTTT
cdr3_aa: CASSYTGNSNQPQHF

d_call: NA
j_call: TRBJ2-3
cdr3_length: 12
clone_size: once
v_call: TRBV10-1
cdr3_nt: TGCGCCAGCAGTGATCACACAGATACGCAGTATTTT
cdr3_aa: CASSDHTDTQYF

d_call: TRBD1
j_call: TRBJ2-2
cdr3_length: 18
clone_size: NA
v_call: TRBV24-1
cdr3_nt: TGTGCCACCAGTGAGCCGCCAGGACAGGGAAAGGAGGCCGGGGAGCTGTTTTTT
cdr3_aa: CATSEPPGQGKEAGELFF

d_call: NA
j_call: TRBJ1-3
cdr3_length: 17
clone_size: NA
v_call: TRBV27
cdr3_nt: TGTGCCAGCAGTCTCAGGGGAGGGGGGAGCGCTGGAAACACCATATATTTT
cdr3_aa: CASSLRGGGSAGNTIYF

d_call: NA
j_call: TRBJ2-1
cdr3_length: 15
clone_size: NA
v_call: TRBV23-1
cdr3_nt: TGCGCCAGCAGTCAGTGGGCAGGCAGATACAATGAGCAGTTCTTC
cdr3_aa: CASSQWAGRYNEQFF

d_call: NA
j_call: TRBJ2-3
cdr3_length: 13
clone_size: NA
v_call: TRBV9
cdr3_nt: TGTGCCAGCAGCGTCCTTAGCACAGATACGCAGTATTTT
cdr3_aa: CASSVLSTDTQYF

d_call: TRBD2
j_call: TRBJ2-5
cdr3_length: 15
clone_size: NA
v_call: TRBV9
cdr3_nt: TGTGCCAGCAGCGTCCTAGCGGGGGGACAAGAGACCCAGTACTTC
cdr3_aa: CASSVLAGGQETQYF

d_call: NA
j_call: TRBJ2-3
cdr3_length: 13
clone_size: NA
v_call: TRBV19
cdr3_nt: TGTGCCAGTAGTGAGCGGGCCACAGATACGCAGTATTTT
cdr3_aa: CASSERATDTQYF

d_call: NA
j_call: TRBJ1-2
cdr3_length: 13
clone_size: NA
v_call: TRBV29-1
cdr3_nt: TGCAGCGTAGGGGACACTGGACTCAGGGGCTACACCTTC
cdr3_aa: CSVGDTGLRGYTF

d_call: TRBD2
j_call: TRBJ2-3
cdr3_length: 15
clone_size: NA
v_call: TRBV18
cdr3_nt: TGTGCCAGCTCGCCCGGGACTAGCGGGATAGATACGCAGTATTTT
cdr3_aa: CASSPGTSGIDTQYF

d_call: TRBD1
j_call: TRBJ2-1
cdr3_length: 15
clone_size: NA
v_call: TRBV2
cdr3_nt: TGTGCCAGCAGTGAAGGCGACAGGGCTTACAATGAGCAGTTCTTC
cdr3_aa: CASSEGDRAYNEQFF

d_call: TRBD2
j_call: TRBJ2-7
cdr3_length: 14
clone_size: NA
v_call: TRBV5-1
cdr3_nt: TGCGCCAGCTCCTCCGTAGCGGGATTTGAAGAGCAGTACTTC
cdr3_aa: CASSSVAGFEEQYF

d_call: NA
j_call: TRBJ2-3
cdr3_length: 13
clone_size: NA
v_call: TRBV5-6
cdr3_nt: TGTGCCAGCAGCTTTTCCAGAACAGATACGCAGTATTTT
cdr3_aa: CASSFSRTDTQYF

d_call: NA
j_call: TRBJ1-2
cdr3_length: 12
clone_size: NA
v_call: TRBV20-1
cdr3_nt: TGCAGTGCTAGTGCGGGTATCGATGGCTACACCTTC
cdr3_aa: CSASAGIDGYTF

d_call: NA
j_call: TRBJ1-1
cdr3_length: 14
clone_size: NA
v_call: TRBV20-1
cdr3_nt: TGCAGTGCTAGTAAGGGGTTTGGGAACACTGAAGCTTTCTTT
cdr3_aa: CSASKGFGNTEAFF

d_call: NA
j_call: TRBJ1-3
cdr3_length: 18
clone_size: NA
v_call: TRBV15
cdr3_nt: TGTGCCACCAGCAGAGATTTTCGTGGGCACAGCTCTGGAAACACCATATATTTT
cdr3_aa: CATSRDFRGHSSGNTIYF

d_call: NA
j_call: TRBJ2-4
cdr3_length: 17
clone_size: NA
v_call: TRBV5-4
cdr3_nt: TGTGCCAGCAGCTTTGGTGCGTCAGCAGGAGCCAAAAACATTCAGTACTTC
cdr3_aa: CASSFGASAGAKNIQYF